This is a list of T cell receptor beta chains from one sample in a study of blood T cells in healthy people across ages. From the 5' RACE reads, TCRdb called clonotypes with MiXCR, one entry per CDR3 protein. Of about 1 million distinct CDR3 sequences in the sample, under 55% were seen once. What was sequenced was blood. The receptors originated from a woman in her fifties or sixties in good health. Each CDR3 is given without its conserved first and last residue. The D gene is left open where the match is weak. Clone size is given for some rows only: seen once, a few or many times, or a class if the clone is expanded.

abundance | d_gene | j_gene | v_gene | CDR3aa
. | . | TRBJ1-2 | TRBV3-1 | ASSQDSGFYGYT
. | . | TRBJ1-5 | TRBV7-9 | ASSLPGGNQPQH
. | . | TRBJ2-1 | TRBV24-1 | ATSDLLDREQF
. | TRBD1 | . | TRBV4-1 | ASSHVSGQLGEQY
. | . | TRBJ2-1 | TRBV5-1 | ASSSIITLAKNEQF
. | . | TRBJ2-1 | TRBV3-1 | ASSLFMAAYNEQF
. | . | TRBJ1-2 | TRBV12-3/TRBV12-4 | ASSQHGRTYGYT
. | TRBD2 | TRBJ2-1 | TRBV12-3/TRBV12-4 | ASSSAGAGEQF
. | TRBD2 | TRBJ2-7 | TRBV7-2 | ASSALADIYNEQY
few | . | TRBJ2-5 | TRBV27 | ASSLDYGGRYQETQY
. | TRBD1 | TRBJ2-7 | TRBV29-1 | SAVTGGMASYEQY
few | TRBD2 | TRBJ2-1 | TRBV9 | ASSVGSGGAHEQF
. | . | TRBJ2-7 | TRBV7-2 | ASSLDLIGSYEQY
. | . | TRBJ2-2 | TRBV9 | TSSVDQVEGELF
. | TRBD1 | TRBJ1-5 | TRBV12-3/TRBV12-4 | ASSPDRARQPQH
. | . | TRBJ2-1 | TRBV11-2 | ASSPQGPDEQF
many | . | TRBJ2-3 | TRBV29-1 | SVVLQSTDTQY
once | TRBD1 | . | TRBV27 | ASAQWDRGPNEQY
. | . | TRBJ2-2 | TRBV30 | AWTEAGELF
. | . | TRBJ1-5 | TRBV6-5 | ASSATKYSNQPQH
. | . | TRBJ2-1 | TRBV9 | ASSARLGRSSYDEQF
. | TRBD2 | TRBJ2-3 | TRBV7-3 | ASSTGTTHTQY
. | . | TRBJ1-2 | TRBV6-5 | ASTGLGNGYT
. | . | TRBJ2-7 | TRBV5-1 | ASSLFGNEQY
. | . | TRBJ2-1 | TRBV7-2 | ASSLLKLFSYNEQF
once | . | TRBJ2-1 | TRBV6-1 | ASSDRVKGSYEQF
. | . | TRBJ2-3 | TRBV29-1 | SVDLFAVGVRGSTDTQY
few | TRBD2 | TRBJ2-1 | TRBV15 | ATSRDVGLAGYNEQF
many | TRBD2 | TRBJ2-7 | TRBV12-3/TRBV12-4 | ASSPTSGRYEQY
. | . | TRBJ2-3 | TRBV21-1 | ASSKVNPLAGSLTDTQY
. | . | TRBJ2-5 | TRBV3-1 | ASSQDLTATRAEQETQY
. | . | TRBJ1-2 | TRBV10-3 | AISTQINYGYT
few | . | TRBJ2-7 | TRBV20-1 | SAAGDSYEQY
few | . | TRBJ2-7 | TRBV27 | STRGYNDYEQY
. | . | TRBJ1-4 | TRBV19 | ASNPGRMLNEKLF
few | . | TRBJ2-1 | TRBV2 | ARQPGLTSYEQF